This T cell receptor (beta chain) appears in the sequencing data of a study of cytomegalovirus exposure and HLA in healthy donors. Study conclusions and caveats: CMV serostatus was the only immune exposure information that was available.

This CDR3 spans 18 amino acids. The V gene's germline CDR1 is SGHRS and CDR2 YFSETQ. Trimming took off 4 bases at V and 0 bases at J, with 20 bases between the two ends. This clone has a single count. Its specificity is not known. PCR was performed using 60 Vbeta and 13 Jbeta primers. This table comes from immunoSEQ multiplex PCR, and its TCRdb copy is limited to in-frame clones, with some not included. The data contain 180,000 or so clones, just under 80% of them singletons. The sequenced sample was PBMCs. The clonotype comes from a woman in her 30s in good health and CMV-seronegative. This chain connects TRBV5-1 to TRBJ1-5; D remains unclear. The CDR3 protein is CASSPGQAPLNSNQPQHF. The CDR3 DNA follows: TGCGCCAGCAGCCCCGGCCAAGCGCCCCTGAATAGCAATCAGCCCCAGCATTTT.